This TCR beta chain is drawn from a study of T cells in Graves' hyperthyroidism and ophthalmopathy. Uncontrolled infection, other autoimmune disease, pregnancy or lactation barred patients from enrollment. An approximately 9.4 ml volume of fresh peripheral blood provided the PBMCs. Concerning this clonotype itself: Its antigen is still unknown.

The CDR3 consists of 14 residues. V lost 0 bases to trimming and J lost 3 bases, with 10 bases between them. Germline loops: CDR1 SGHRS, CDR2 YFSETQ. RNA transcripts yielded amplified TCR beta CDR3 regions. During a first-round RT-PCR of the TCR CDR3, the HTBI primer set was used. One entry per CDR3 protein, called by TCRdb with MiXCR from the multiplex PCR reads. The profile shows 400,000 to 550,000 distinct CDR3 sequences, about 15% of them singletons. Points from the study as a whole: The blood repertoire included most of the expanded thyroid clonotypes above 0.001. In the analysis, a 13 V-J model separated ophthalmopathy from stable hyperthyroidism.

The specimen was blood. This chain joins TRBV5-1 and TRBJ2-7, with D possibly matching TRBD2 (6 bases). This TCR came from a woman younger than 35 with Graves' hyperthyroidism. The DNA of the CDR3 is TGCGCCAGCAGCTTGGCGCCGGAGGGCTACGAGCAGTACGTC. This gives the protein CASSLAPEGYEQYV.